This T cell receptor (beta chain) was documented in a study of CXCR3 chemokines and chemotherapy response in bladder cancer. In TCRdb, the PCR reads were re-called with MiXCR into one record per CDR3 protein. The repertoire has a few thousand distinct CDR3 sequences, 13% to 15% of them found once; the top ten carry more than 9%. This clonotype is medium-sized. The V and J ends lost 0 bases and 1 base respectively, with 13 bases between them. The CDR3 is made up of 17 amino acids. Germline values: CDR1 LNHDA, CDR2 SQIVND (reference sequence). This TCR was recovered from a human donor with bladder cancer that responded to neoadjuvant chemotherapy. This sequence joins TRBV19 and TRBJ1-5; weak D call: TRBD1 (5 bases). This sample was obtained from a patient whose treatment included neoadjuvant chemotherapy. CDR3 loop: CASSIDFGGVSNQPQHF. As DNA, the CDR3 is TGTGCCAGTAGTATAGATTTTGGAGGGGTAAGCAATCAGCCCCAGCATTTT. Supplemented by reference TRBV19 and TRBJ1-5, the full variable domain reads DGGITQSPKYLFRKEGQNVTLSCEQNLNHDAMYWYRQDPGQGLRLIYYSQIVNDFQKGDIAEGYSVSREKKESFPLTVTSAQKNPTAFYLCASSIDFGGVSNQPQHFGDGTRLSIL.